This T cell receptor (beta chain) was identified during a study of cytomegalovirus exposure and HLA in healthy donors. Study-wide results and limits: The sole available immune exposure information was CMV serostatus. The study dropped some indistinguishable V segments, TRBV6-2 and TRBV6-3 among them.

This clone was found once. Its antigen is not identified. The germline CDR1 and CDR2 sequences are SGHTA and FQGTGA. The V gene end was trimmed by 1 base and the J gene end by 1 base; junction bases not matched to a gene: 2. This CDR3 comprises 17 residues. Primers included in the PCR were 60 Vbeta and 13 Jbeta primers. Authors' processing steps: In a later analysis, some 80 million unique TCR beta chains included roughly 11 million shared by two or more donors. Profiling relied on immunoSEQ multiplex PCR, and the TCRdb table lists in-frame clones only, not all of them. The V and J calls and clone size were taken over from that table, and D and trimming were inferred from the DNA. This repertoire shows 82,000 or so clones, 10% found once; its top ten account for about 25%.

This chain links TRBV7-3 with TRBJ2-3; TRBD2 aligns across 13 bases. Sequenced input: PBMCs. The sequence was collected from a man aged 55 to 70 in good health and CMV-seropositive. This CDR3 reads CASSLMGTSGGTDTQYF. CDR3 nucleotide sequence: TGTGCCAGCAGCTTAATGGGGACTAGCGGGGGCACAGATACGCAGTATTTT. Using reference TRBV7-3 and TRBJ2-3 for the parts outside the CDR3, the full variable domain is GAGVSQTPSNKVTEKGKYVELRCDPISGHTALYWYRQSLGQGPEFLIYFQGTGAADDSGLPNDRFFAVRPEGSVSTLKIQRTERGDSAVYLCASSLMGTSGGTDTQYFGPGTRLTVL.